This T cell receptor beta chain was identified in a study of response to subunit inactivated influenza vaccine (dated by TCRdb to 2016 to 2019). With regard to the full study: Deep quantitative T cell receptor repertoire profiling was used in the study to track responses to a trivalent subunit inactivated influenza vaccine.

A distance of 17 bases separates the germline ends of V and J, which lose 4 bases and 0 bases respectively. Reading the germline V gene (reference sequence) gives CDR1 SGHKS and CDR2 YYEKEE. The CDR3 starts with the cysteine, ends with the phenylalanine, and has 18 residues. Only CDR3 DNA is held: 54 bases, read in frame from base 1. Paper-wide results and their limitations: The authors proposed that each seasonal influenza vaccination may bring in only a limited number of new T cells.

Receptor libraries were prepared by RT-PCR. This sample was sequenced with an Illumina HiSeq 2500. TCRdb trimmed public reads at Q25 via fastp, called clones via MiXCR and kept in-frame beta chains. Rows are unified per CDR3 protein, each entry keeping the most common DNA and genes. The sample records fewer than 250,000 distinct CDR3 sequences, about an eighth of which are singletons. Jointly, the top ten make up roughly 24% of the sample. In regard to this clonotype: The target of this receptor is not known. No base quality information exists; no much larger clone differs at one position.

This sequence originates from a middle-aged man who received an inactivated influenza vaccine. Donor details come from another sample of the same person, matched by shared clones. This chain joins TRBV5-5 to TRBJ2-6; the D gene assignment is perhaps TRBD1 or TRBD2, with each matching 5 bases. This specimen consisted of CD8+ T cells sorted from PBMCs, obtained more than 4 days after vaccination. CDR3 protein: CASSGEKGPHSGANVLTF. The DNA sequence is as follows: TGTGCCAGCAGCGGGGAAAAGGGACCTCACTCTGGGGCCAACGTCCTGACTTTC.